Listed here are 19 T cell receptor beta chains from one sample, sequenced in a study of shared clonotypes between healthy human individuals. TCRdb's copy holds only in-frame clones and misses some; the assay was immunoSEQ multiplex PCR. The sample lists about 2.1 million clones, approximately 94% occurring once. CD8 cells regarded as naive lacked CD45RO, were positively chosen for CCR7, and omitted terminally differentiated effector memory CD45RA+ cells. The material sequenced was naive CD8+ T cells from PBMCs. These receptors were collected from a man in his late teens or twenties in good health. Some clones in this sample may be carry-over from other donors' samples.

Concerning this clone: Different DNA sequences within this sample yield the same CDR3. The chain joins TRBV6-1 to TRBJ2-1; D remains unclear. The germline V and J ends were trimmed by 1 base and 0 bases, with 7 bases remaining between them. This CDR3 is 15 amino acids long. Germline V gene data show CDR1 as MNHNS and CDR2 as SASEGT. The CDR3 nucleotides read TGTGCCAGCAGTGAAGGGCCCAGCTCCTACAATGAGCAGTTCTTC. Residues: CASSEGPSSYNEQFF.

The chain couples TRBV11-2 to TRBJ2-3; TRBD2 agrees at 13 bases. CDR1 and CDR2 from the germline V gene are SGHAT and FQNNGV. The CDR3 loop spans 16 amino acids. V dropped 1 base and J dropped 6; count of bases not matched to a gene: 4. The CDR3 spells CASSLGLAGGWDTQYF. The CDR3, as DNA: TGTGCCAGCAGCTTAGGACTAGCGGGAGGATGGGATACGCAGTATTTT. Complete variable domain (other parts from reference TRBV11-2 and TRBJ2-3): EAGVAQSPRYKIIEKRQSVAFWCNPISGHATLYWYQQILGQGPKLLIQFQNNGVVDDSQLPKDRFSAERLKGVDSTLKIQPAKLEDSAVYLCASSLGLAGGWDTQYFGPGTRLTVL.

Comments on this clone: At the DNA level, this CDR3 is encoded by other sequences in the same sample as well. J is TRBJ2-7 and V is TRBV28; tentatively, D is TRBD1 (5 bases). The germline gives CDR1 MDHEN, CDR2 SYDVKM. V was shortened by 3 bases and J by 0 bases, with 12 bases between the two germline ends. The CDR3 has 15 amino acids. CDR3 in amino acids: CASSLIGDLSYEQYF. The DNA for the CDR3 is TGTGCCAGCAGTTTGATAGGGGATCTCTCCTACGAGCAGTACTTC.

The CDR3 region has the DNA TGTGCCAGCAGCCAAGTTCCAGGGCCCTATGGCTACACCTTC. Amino acid sequence: CASSQVPGPYGYTF. The V gene is TRBV14, the J gene TRBJ1-2; tentatively, D is TRBD1 (5 bases). Germline V gene lookup returns CDR1 SGHDN and CDR2 FVKESK. V was cut by 1 base and J by 4 bases, with 10 bases left in between. The CDR3 loop spans 14 amino acids.

This clone came up once. The J gene is TRBJ2-1, the V gene TRBV18, with D possibly being TRBD2 (5 bases). The V gene's germline CDR1 is KGHSH and CDR2 LQKENI. Trimming removed 3 bases at V and 5 bases at J, with 11 bases between. The CDR3 runs 14 residues. CDR3 residues: CASSPVGEDNEQFF. The CDR3 DNA reads TGTGCCAGCTCACCGGTCGGGGAAGACAATGAGCAGTTCTTC.

Note on this clone: Other DNA sequences in this sample translate to the same CDR3. This rearrangement joins TRBV19 to TRBJ1-5; D gene ambiguous. The CDR3 covers 14 residues. Germline CDR1 is LNHDA and CDR2 is SQIVND (reference sequence). The V end was cut by 3 bases, the J end by 2 bases, with 8 bases between. This CDR3 reads CASSMGSGNQPQHF. CDR3 coding DNA: TGTGCCAGTAGTATGGGGTCGGGCAATCAGCCCCAGCATTTT. Full variable domain (rest looked up from reference TRBV19 and TRBJ1-5): DGGITQSPKYLFRKEGQNVTLSCEQNLNHDAMYWYRQDPGQGLRLIYYSQIVNDFQKGDIAEGYSVSREKKESFPLTVTSAQKNPTAFYLCASSMGSGNQPQHFGDGTRLSIL.

V is TRBV5-6 and J is TRBJ1-5; D is ambiguous. The V gene lost 4 bases and the J gene lost 1 base, with 9 bases spanning the gap. Germline V gives CDR1 SGHDT, CDR2 YYEEEE. This CDR3 has 14 amino acids. The CDR3 sequence is CASSLTQSNQPQHF. CDR3 nucleotides: TGTGCCAGCAGCCTCACACAGAGCAATCAGCCCCAGCATTTT.

This clone has a handful of counts. V and J are TRBV7-9 and TRBJ1-2, with no clear D. Per the germline V gene, CDR1 is SEHNR and CDR2 is FQNEAQ (reference sequence). This CDR3 comprises 13 residues. V was cut by 3 bases and J by 8 bases, with 13 bases left in between. The CDR3, as DNA: TGTGCCAGCAGCTTGAGACTCGATCCCGGCTACACCTTC. It encodes CASSLRLDPGYTF.

The V and J genes are TRBV19 and TRBJ2-7; D is ambiguous. The CDR3 is 14 residues long. CDR1 is LNHDA, CDR2 SQIVND, per germline (reference sequence). Trimming removed 2 bases from V and 4 bases from J, with 12 bases in between. The CDR3 DNA reads as TGTGCCAGTAGTATACTGGCGGTGGGGTACGAGCAGTACTTC. It specifies CASSILAVGYEQYF.

Concerning this clone itself: Other DNA sequences in this specimen translate into the identical CDR3. The rearrangement joins TRBV27 to TRBJ2-7; TRBD2 matches 7 bases. Germline V gene sequence: CDR1 MNHEY, CDR2 SMNVEV (reference sequence). V trimming: 4 bases; J trimming: 2 bases; junction bases outside the gene matches: 2. The CDR3 has 13 residues. The CDR3 is CASSSGRAYEQYF. CDR3 DNA sequence: TGTGCCAGCAGTTCGGGGAGGGCCTACGAGCAGTACTTC.

This clone was detected only once. The CDR3 nucleotides are TGTGCCAGCGCACCAATGCGGGACAGGGGGCAAGATACGCAGTATTTT. Amino acid sequence: CASAPMRDRGQDTQYF. The chain links TRBV27 to TRBJ2-3; 12 positions agree with TRBD1. The CDR3 is 16 amino acids. After removal of 8 bases from V and 5 bases from J, the junction contained 11 bases not matched to a gene. CDR1 is MNHEY and CDR2 is SMNVEV in the germline V gene (reference sequence).

J is TRBJ2-1 and V is TRBV15; D gene uncertain. Germline CDR1 and CDR2: LNHNV and YYDKDF (reference sequence). The CDR3 totals 17 residues. V was pared by 0 bases and J by 5 bases, with 17 bases between. The CDR3 DNA follows: TGTGCCACCAGCAGAGATGTCGGCAGATCTAGAGACAATGAGCAGTTCTTC. This translates into CATSRDVGRSRDNEQFF.

This clone was seen more than once but under ten times. This chain connects TRBV19 to TRBJ1-1; D is perhaps TRBD1 (6 bases). Germline lookup yields CDR1 LNHDA and CDR2 SQIVND (reference sequence). The V and J ends lost 5 bases and 1 base respectively, with 14 bases between them. The CDR3 has 15 residues. CDR3 residues: CASSPSRTANTEAFF. In DNA form, the CDR3 reads TGTGCCAGTAGTCCCTCCAGGACAGCGAACACTGAAGCTTTCTTT.

The rearrangement joins TRBV4-1 to TRBJ2-1; D is uncertain. V was shortened by 4 bases and J by 4 bases, with 11 bases between the two germline ends. The CDR3 extends over 14 amino acids. Germline lookup yields CDR1 MGHRA and CDR2 YSYEKL. In nucleotides, the CDR3 is TGCGCCAGCAGCCCTCTAAGGATTTACAATGAGCAGTTCTTC. Translated, it gives CASSPLRIYNEQFF.

This chain links TRBV27 with TRBJ2-3; 15 bases map to TRBD2. CDR3 length: 16 residues. CDR1 and CDR2 from the germline V gene are MNHEY and SMNVEV (reference sequence). The ends lost 4 bases at V and 6 bases at J; junction bases unmatched: 5. CDR3 bases: TGTGCCAGCAGTTCCCCCGGGACTAGCGGGAGGGATACGCAGTATTTT. This codes for CASSSPGTSGRDTQYF.

The rearrangement links TRBV6-6 to TRBJ1-1; 7 bases fit TRBD1. This CDR3 comprises 13 residues. Germline trimming cut 4 bases from V and 11 bases from J; bases unmatched to any gene: 10. Germline lookup yields CDR1 MNHNY and CDR2 SVGAGI (reference sequence). The CDR3: CASSSNRQGKAFF. The CDR3 DNA follows: TGTGCCAGCAGTTCCAACCGACAGGGAAAGGCTTTCTTT.

V gene TRBV7-9 combines with J gene TRBJ1-1; no clear D. The CDR3 is made up of 15 amino acids. The germline CDR1 and CDR2 sequences are SEHNR and FQNEAQ (reference sequence). The V end lost 1 base, the J end lost 0 bases, and 9 bases lay between the germline ends. In DNA form, the CDR3 reads TGTGCCAGCAGCTTAGGCCAACGTTTGAACACTGAAGCTTTCTTT. Amino acids: CASSLGQRLNTEAFF.

The CDR3 region has the DNA TGCGCCAGCAGCCAAGGGGGCCGGTCAAGCCAGACCCAGTACTTC. It translates to CASSQGGRSSQTQYF. The V call is TRBV4-3, the J call TRBJ2-5; perhaps TRBD1 as D (5 bases). CDR1 LGHNA and CDR2 YSLEER come from the germline V gene. V was clipped by 1 base and J by 6 bases, with 15 bases between them. CDR3 size: 15 residues.

This clone was recorded once. V and J are TRBV7-9 and TRBJ1-5; 7 bases match TRBD1. The CDR3 contains 14 residues. From germline, CDR1 is SEHNR and CDR2 FQNEAQ (reference sequence). Trimming cost V 5 bases and J 5 bases; bases outside gene matches: 6. The DNA of the CDR3 is TGTGCCAGCAGCACAAACAGGGGTGATCAGCCCCAGCATTTT. Amino acids: CASSTNRGDQPQHF.